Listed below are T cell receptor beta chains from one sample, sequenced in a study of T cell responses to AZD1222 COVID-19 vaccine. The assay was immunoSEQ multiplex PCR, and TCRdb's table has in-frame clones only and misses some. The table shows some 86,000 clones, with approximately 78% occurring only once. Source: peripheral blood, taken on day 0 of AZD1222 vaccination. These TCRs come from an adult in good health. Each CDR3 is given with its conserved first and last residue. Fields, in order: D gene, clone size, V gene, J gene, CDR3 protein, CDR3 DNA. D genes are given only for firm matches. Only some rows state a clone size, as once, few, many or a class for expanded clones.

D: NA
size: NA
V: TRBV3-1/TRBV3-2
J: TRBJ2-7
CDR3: CASKAGPYEQYF
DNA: TGTGCCAGCAAGGCCGGACCCTACGAGCAGTACTTC

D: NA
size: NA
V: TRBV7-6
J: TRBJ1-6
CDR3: CASSLEAANSPLHF
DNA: TGTGCCAGCAGCTTAGAGGCCGCAAATTCACCCCTCCACTTT

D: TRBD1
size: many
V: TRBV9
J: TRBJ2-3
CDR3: CASSVSGTGRDTQYF
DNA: TGTGCCAGCAGCGTATCCGGGACAGGGAGAGATACGCAGTATTTT

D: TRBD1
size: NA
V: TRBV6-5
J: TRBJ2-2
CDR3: CASRLQGAAGELFF
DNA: TGTGCCAGCAGATTACAGGGGGCGGCCGGGGAGCTGTTTTTT

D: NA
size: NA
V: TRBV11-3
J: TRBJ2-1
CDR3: CASSLDQRASEQFF
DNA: TGTGCCAGCAGCTTAGATCAAAGGGCCAGTGAGCAGTTCTTC

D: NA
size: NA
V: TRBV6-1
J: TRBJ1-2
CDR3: CASSERGEDYGYTF
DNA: TGTGCCAGCAGTGAAAGGGGAGAGGACTATGGCTACACCTTC

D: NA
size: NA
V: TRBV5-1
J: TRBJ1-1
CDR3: CASSLVEGMVTEAFF
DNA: TGCGCCAGCAGCTTGGTGGAGGGCATGGTCACTGAAGCTTTCTTT

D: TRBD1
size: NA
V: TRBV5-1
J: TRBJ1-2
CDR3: CASSLDMSTGEGYTF
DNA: TGCGCCAGCAGCTTGGATATGTCGACAGGGGAGGGCTACACCTTC

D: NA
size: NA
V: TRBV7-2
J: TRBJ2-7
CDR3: CASSLGRGGYEQYF
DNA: TGTGCCAGCAGCTTGGGCAGGGGGGGCTACGAGCAGTACTTC

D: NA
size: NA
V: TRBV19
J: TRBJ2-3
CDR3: CASAEAAFTDTQYF
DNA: TGTGCCAGTGCGGAGGCGGCCTTCACAGATACGCAGTATTTT

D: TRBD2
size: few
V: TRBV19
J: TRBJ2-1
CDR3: CASSIGGVYNEQFF
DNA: TGTGCCAGTAGTATTGGGGGGGTCTACAATGAGCAGTTCTTC

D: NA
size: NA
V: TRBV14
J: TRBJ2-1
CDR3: CASSPTRPNNEQFF
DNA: TGTGCCAGCAGCCCCACACGGCCCAACAATGAGCAGTTCTTC

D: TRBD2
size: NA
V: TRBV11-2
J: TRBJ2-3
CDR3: CASSRRVGTSGPTDTQYF
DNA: TGTGCCAGCAGCAGGCGGGTGGGGACTAGCGGACCCACAGATACGCAGTATTTT

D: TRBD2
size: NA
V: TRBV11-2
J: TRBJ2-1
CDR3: CASSLPPVSGVVYNEQFF
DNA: TGTGCCAGCAGCCTTCCTCCCGTTAGCGGGGTGGTCTACAATGAGCAGTTCTTC

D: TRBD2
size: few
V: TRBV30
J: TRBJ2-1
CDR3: CAWRDPWEGTNEQFF
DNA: TGTGCCTGGAGGGACCCGTGGGAGGGGACGAATGAGCAGTTCTTC

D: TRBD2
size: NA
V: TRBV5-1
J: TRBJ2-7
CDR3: CASSLSGLALYEQYF
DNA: TGCGCCAGCAGCTTGTCGGGACTAGCCCTCTACGAGCAGTACTTC

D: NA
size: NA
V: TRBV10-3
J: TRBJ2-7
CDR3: CAISESVGADRNEQYF
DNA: TGTGCCATCAGTGAGTCTGTTGGGGCCGACCGGAACGAGCAGTACTTC

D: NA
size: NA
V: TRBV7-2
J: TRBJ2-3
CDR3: CASSLVDTQYF
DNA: TGTGCCAGCAGCTTAGTAGATACGCAGTATTTT

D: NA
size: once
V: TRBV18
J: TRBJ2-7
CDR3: CASSPRAESYEQYF
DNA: TGTGCCAGCTCACCAAGGGCGGAATCCTACGAGCAGTACTTC

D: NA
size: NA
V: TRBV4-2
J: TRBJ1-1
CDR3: CASSPYLTENTEAFF
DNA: TGTGCCAGCAGCCCTTACTTGACAGAGAACACTGAAGCTTTCTTT

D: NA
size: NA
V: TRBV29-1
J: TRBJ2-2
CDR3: CSVDLATGELFF
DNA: TGCAGCGTTGACCTAGCCACCGGGGAGCTGTTTTTT

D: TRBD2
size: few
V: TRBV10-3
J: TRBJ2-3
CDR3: CAISGSSGSDTQYF
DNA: TGTGCCATTAGCGGGTCTAGCGGGAGTGATACGCAGTATTTT

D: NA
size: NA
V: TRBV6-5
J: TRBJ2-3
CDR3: CASRRVPDTQYF
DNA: TGTGCCAGCCGGAGGGTCCCAGATACGCAGTATTTT